This entry lists 10 T cell receptor beta chains sequenced from one sample in a study of blood T cell repertoires in COVID-19. The repertoire was sequenced with immunoSEQ multiplex PCR; TCRdb's copy has only in-frame clones and lacks some. The table has 200,000 to 250,000 clones, around three quarters seen once. Sequenced sample: peripheral blood. These TCRs come from an older woman with acute or convalescent COVID-19.

The rearrangement joins TRBV10-3 to TRBJ1-1; no firm D call. Germline CDR1 is ENHRY and CDR2 is SYGVKD. The CDR3 contains 14 residues. Trimming removed 4 bases at V and 0 bases at J, with 9 bases between. DNA of the CDR3: TGTGCCATCAGTGGGGAGGAAATGAACACTGAAGCTTTCTTT. It translates to CAISGEEMNTEAFF.

V usage is TRBV18 and J usage is TRBJ1-2; D possibly corresponds to TRBD1 (5 bases). Germline lookup yields CDR1 KGHSH and CDR2 LQKENI. This CDR3 has 14 amino acids. With 2 bases removed from V and 8 bases from J, the gap between germline ends came to 15 bases. The CDR3 DNA reads as TGTGCCAGCTCACCATCGGGACCGGGGGAAGGCTACACCTTC. It encodes CASSPSGPGEGYTF.

V is TRBV6-6 and J is TRBJ2-3; 9 nucleotides agree with TRBD2. Looked up from germline, CDR1 is MNHNY and CDR2 is SVGAGI (reference sequence). J was trimmed by 4 bases and V by 6 bases; bases with no gene match: 11. CDR3 size: 16 residues. The CDR3, as DNA: TGTGCCAGCAGCCCATCAGGCGGGGGGGGCGCAGATACGCAGTATTTT. Its translation: CASSPSGGGGADTQYF.

The chain combines TRBV5-1 with TRBJ1-3; perhaps TRBD1 as D (5 bases). Trimming took off 2 bases at V and 4 bases at J, with 10 bases between the two ends. Germline V gives CDR1 SGHRS, CDR2 YFSETQ. CDR3 size: 14 residues. The CDR3 sequence is CASSFGTLGNTIYF. CDR3 DNA sequence: TGCGCCAGCAGCTTCGGGACTCTCGGAAACACCATATATTTT.

This clone has a single count. The rearrangement links TRBV18 to TRBJ1-5; a weak D match, TRBD1 (6 bases). Germline V gene data show CDR1 as KGHSH and CDR2 as LQKENI. Trimming took off 4 bases at V and 3 bases at J, with 10 bases between the two ends. This CDR3 has 14 residues. The CDR3 DNA follows: TGTGCCAGCTCACTCCAGGGGACCAATCAGCCCCAGCATTTT. It codes for CASSLQGTNQPQHF.

On this clone: Other nucleotide sequences from this sample produce the same CDR3. This chain links TRBV20-1 with TRBJ2-3; maybe TRBD2 (7 bases). Germline V gives CDR1 DFQATT, CDR2 SNEGSKA (reference sequence). The CDR3 sequence is 17 residues long. With 3 bases removed from V and 4 bases from J, the gap between germline ends came to 23 bases. CDR3 region: CSASGVSGGAGSDTQYF. In DNA, the CDR3 is TGCAGTGCTAGTGGGGTTAGTGGGGGGGCTGGATCAGATACGCAGTATTTT.

This chain's CDR3 is CAWRGSGRETQYF. Written as DNA, the CDR3 is TGTGCCTGGAGGGGTAGCGGGCGGGAGACCCAGTACTTC. This chain connects TRBV30 to TRBJ2-5, with 7 bases aligning to TRBD2. CDR3 length: 13 amino acids. Per germline, CDR1 GTSNPN and CDR2 SVGIG (reference sequence). V was pared by 3 bases and J by 5 bases, with 6 bases of the junction left unmatched.

This chain connects TRBV29-1 to TRBJ1-2; 10 bases are a match to TRBD1. This CDR3 has 15 residues. The trim removed 6 bases at V and 6 bases at J, leaving 13 bases unmatched. The germline CDR1 and CDR2 sequences are SQVTM and ANQGSEA. The CDR3 nucleotides read TGCAGCGTCACCATAACTGACAGGGGGCAGGATGGCTACACCTTC. This translates into CSVTITDRGQDGYTF.

The chain joins TRBV7-8 to TRBJ1-1, with a weak D call TRBD1 (6 bases). Germline CDR1 and CDR2: SGHVS and FQNEAQ. V was trimmed by 5 bases and J by 11 bases, leaving 27 bases between them. The CDR3 runs 16 residues. DNA of the CDR3: TGTGCCAGCAGCCAAAGAGGTGGGACACTCACTTTGGAGGCTTTCTTT. This translates into CASSQRGGTLTLEAFF.

CDR3 DNA sequence: TGTGCCAGTAAAAACGGTGGGGCTGTCAATGAGCAGTTCTTC. It codes for CASKNGGAVNEQFF. V and J are TRBV19 and TRBJ2-1, with D possibly matching TRBD1 (5 bases). This CDR3 is 14 amino acids long. The germline V gene encodes CDR1 LNHDA and CDR2 SQIVND (reference sequence). V shed 7 bases and J shed 6 bases, with 16 bases lying between them. Using reference TRBV19 and TRBJ2-1 for the parts outside the CDR3, the full variable domain is DGGITQSPKYLFRKEGQNVTLSCEQNLNHDAMYWYRQDPGQGLRLIYYSQIVNDFQKGDIAEGYSVSREKKESFPLTVTSAQKNPTAFYLCASKNGGAVNEQFFGPGTRLTVL.